The rows below give T cell receptor beta chains drawn from one sample of a study of Ad26.COV2.S vaccination and SARS-CoV-2 variants. Some clones are missing from TCRdb's copy, which holds only in-frame ones; the method was immunoSEQ multiplex PCR. The table records over 400,000 clones, around 92% of them present only once. The sample in question was peripheral blood, obtained in a trial of Ad26.COV2.S vaccine versus placebo. These receptors all stem from a person aged 18-60 years who received the Ad26.COV2.S COVID-19 vaccine or a placebo. The CDR3 runs from the conserved cysteine through the conserved F or W. Each record gives: V gene, J gene, CDR3 protein.

v_gene: TRBV2
j_gene: TRBJ1-1
CDR3aa: CASSEAQNTEAFF

v_gene: TRBV6-2/TRBV6-3
j_gene: TRBJ1-2
CDR3aa: CASSYGHTAPSLYGGYTF

v_gene: TRBV4-3
j_gene: TRBJ2-7
CDR3aa: CASSQERAGTGRSYEQYF

v_gene: TRBV7-8
j_gene: TRBJ2-5
CDR3aa: CASSLKRAGGWETQYF

v_gene: TRBV10-3
j_gene: TRBJ2-5
CDR3aa: CAIAPRSGQETQYF

v_gene: TRBV4-3
j_gene: TRBJ1-5
CDR3aa: CASSQESYQPQHF

v_gene: TRBV5-6
j_gene: TRBJ2-3
CDR3aa: CASSAGGLLTTGDTQYF

v_gene: TRBV7-2
j_gene: TRBJ2-7
CDR3aa: CASSLEFQRGGYEQYF

v_gene: TRBV29-1
j_gene: TRBJ1-3
CDR3aa: CSVEEVTDIHAGNTIYF

v_gene: TRBV18
j_gene: TRBJ1-4
CDR3aa: CASSPGQNEKLFF

v_gene: TRBV4-3
j_gene: TRBJ1-1
CDR3aa: CASSQLLRTGVAFF

v_gene: TRBV10-2
j_gene: TRBJ2-2
CDR3aa: CASRDTSGGHRATGELFF

v_gene: TRBV7-2
j_gene: TRBJ2-7
CDR3aa: CASSTSPGTALEQYF

v_gene: TRBV4-1
j_gene: TRBJ1-5
CDR3aa: CASSHDRRNQPQHF

v_gene: TRBV5-1
j_gene: TRBJ1-6
CDR3aa: CASSPVEGSNSPLHF

v_gene: TRBV20-1
j_gene: TRBJ2-3
CDR3aa: CSASIGQATDTQYF

v_gene: TRBV5-4
j_gene: TRBJ2-1
CDR3aa: CASRSTGTRNNEQFF

v_gene: TRBV5-1
j_gene: TRBJ2-7
CDR3aa: CASSPDGDYEQYF

v_gene: TRBV6-4
j_gene: TRBJ2-3
CDR3aa: CASRDQFGTQYF

v_gene: TRBV30
j_gene: TRBJ1-5
CDR3aa: CAWSLGRGLVTNQPQHF

v_gene: TRBV5-4
j_gene: TRBJ1-1
CDR3aa: CASSPLTTGGTEAFF

v_gene: TRBV18
j_gene: TRBJ2-7
CDR3aa: CASSQTTAIEQYF

v_gene: TRBV15
j_gene: TRBJ2-2
CDR3aa: CATSRERGLAGGLMNTGELFF

v_gene: TRBV7-2
j_gene: TRBJ2-7
CDR3aa: CASSWTSGGAYEQYF

v_gene: TRBV28
j_gene: TRBJ2-1
CDR3aa: CASSLSRQVLYNEQFF

v_gene: TRBV11-2
j_gene: TRBJ2-7
CDR3aa: CASSLGSDFYEQYF

v_gene: TRBV2
j_gene: TRBJ1-2
CDR3aa: CASSDSGDIYGYTF

v_gene: TRBV9
j_gene: TRBJ1-1
CDR3aa: CASSGGTGAFTEAFF

v_gene: TRBV4-2
j_gene: TRBJ1-1
CDR3aa: CASSPRIQGNTEAFF

v_gene: TRBV7-8
j_gene: TRBJ2-3
CDR3aa: CASSLAWDTQYF

v_gene: TRBV27
j_gene: TRBJ2-4
CDR3aa: CASSSGVDYKNIQYF

v_gene: TRBV12-3/TRBV12-4
j_gene: TRBJ2-3
CDR3aa: CATYRGQLDTQYF

v_gene: TRBV6-5
j_gene: TRBJ2-1
CDR3aa: CASRSGGTDYNEQFF

v_gene: TRBV6-5
j_gene: TRBJ1-1
CDR3aa: CASSYSENTEAFF

v_gene: TRBV18
j_gene: TRBJ2-7
CDR3aa: CASSPPSSYEQYF